A single TCR beta chain is shown here with its context. Its specificity is unknown. The data belong to a study of PD-1 blockade in classical Hodgkin lymphoma. In every patient, relapse followed autologous stem cell transplantation, while exposure to brentuximab vedotin differed. Germline lookup yields CDR1 SGHNT and CDR2 YYREEE (reference sequence). With V trimmed by 4 bases and J by 6 bases, 9 bases remained unmatched. CDR3 length equals 15 residues. Study findings and constraints: The diversity seen at baseline in complete responders resembled that of newly diagnosed patients. Those patients who began receiving nivolumab less than 1 year after ASCT had lower diversity, and they were excluded. According to reports, newly diagnosed patients had lower baseline TCR diversity than healthy donors, and relapsed/refractory patients had lower baseline TCR diversity still.

The repertoire was sequenced with immunoSEQ multiplex PCR; TCRdb's copy has only in-frame clones and lacks some. The table shows about 97,000 clones, with approximately 80% occurring only once. The starting material was peripheral blood mononuclear cells (PBMCs), obtained at baseline. This sequence joins TRBV5-4 and TRBJ2-1; 8 bases align to TRBD1. The sequence was collected from a human donor with classical Hodgkin lymphoma. The CDR3 sequence: CASSDTGGSVNEQFF. Written as DNA, the CDR3 is TGTGCCAGCAGCGACACAGGGGGAAGTGTCAATGAGCAGTTCTTC.